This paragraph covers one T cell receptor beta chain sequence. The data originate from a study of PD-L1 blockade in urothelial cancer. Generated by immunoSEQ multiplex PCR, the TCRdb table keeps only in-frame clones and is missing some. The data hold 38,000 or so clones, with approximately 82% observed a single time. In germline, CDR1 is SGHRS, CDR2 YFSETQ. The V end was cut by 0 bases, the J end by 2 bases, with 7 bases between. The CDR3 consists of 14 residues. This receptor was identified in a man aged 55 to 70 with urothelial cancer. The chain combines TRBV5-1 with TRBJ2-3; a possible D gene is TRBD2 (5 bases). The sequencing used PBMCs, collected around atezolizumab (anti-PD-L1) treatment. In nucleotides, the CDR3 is TGCGCCAGCAGCTTGGAGCGGTACACAGATACGCAGTATTTT. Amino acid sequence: CASSLERYTDTQYF.